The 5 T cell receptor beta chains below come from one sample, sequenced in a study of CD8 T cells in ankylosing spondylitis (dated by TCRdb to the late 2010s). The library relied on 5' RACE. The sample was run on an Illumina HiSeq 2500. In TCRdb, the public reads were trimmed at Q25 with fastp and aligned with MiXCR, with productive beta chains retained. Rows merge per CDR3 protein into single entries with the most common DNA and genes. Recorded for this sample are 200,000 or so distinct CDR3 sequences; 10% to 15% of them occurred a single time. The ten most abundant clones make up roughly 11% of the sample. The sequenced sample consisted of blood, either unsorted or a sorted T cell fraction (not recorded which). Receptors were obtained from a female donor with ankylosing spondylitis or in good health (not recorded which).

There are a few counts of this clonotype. This chain's CDR3 is CSAHPERIRSYNEQFF. For the CDR3, the DNA is TGCAGTGCCCACCCCGAGCGGATCAGGTCCTACAATGAGCAGTTCTTC. The rearrangement links TRBV20-1 to TRBJ2-1; a possible D gene is TRBD2 (5 bases). Between the trimmed V and J ends, which lost 6 bases and 1 base, there was a span of 19 bases. CDR3 length: 16 amino acids. Germline V gene lookup returns CDR1 DFQATT and CDR2 SNEGSKA (reference sequence).

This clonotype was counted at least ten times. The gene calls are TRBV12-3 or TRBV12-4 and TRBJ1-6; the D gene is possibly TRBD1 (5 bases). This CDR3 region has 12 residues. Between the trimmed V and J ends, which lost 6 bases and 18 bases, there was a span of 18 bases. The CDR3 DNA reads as TGTGCCAGCAGCGCTGGGACTTTAGGTCCCCACTTT. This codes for CASSAGTLGPHF.

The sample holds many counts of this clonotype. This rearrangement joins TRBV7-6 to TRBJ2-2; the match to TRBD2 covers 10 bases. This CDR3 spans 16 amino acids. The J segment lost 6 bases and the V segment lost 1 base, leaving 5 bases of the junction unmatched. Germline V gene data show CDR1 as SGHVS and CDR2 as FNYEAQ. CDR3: CASSLGLAGDPGELFF. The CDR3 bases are TGTGCCAGCAGCTTAGGTCTAGCGGGAGACCCCGGGGAGCTGTTTTTT.

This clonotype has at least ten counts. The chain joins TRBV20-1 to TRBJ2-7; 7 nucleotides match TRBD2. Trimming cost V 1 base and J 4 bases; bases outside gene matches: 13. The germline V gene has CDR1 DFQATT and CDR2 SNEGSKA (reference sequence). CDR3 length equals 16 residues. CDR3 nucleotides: TGCAGTGCTAGAGGCGGGACTACAGTTTACCCTTACGAGCAGTACTTC. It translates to CSARGGTTVYPYEQYF.

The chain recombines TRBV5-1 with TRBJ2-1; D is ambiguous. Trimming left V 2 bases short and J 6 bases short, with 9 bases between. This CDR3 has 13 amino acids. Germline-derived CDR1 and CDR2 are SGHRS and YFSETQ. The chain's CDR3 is CASSFGPANEQFF. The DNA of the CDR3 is TGCGCCAGCAGCTTTGGGCCGGCCAATGAGCAGTTCTTC. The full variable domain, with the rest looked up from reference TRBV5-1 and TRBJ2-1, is KAGVTQTPRYLIKTRGQQVTLSCSPISGHRSVSWYQQTPGQGLQFLFEYFSETQRNKGNFPGRFSGRQFSNSRSEMNVSTLELGDSALYLCASSFGPANEQFFGPGTRLTVL.